This T cell receptor (beta chain) was retrieved from a study of CD8+CD57+ T cells in acquired aplastic anemia. Study in general: When averaged, DNA from sorted CD4+ and CD8+ cells came to approximately 3.2 ug.

This clonotype was seen at least ten times. What it binds is not known. Looked up from germline, CDR1 is SGHKS and CDR2 is YYEKEE (reference sequence). V lost 3 bases, J lost 2 bases, and 14 bases lay in between. The CDR3 runs 15 residues. Findings of the study overall: Approximately 28 CD8+ CDR3 sequences were shared between patients and controls. Patient and control CD8+ Simpson's diversity was not significantly different.

The use of genomic DNA as template underpinned the TCR beta VDJ and CDR3 profiling. TCRdb reprocessed the reads via MiXCR and lists one record per CDR3 protein. The data contain about 62,000 distinct CDR3 sequences, roughly 54% of them singletons. The receptor comes from a human donor in good health, serving as a control. The rearrangement links TRBV5-5 to TRBJ2-5; D might be TRBD1 (7 bases). Input material: sorted CD4+, CD8+, or CD8+CD57+ T cells (not recorded which) from PBMCs. In nucleotides, the CDR3 is TGTGCCAGCAGCTGGGGGCGGGACAGTCAAGAGACCCAGTACTTC. It specifies CASSWGRDSQETQYF.